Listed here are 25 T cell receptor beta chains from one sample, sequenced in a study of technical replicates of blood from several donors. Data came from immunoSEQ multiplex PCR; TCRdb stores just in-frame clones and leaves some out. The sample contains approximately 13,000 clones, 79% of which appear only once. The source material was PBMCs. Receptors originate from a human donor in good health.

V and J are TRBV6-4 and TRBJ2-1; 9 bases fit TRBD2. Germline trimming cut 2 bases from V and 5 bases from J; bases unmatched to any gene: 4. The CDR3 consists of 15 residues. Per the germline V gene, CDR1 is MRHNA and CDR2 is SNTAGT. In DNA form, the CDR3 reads TGTGCCAGCAGTGACAGCCTAGCGGGAAACAATGAGCAGTTCTTC. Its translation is CASSDSLAGNNEQFF.

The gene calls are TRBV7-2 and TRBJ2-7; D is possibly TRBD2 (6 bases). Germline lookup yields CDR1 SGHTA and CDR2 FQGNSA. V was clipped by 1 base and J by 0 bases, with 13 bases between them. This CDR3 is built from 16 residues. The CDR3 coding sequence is TGTGCCAGCAGCTTAGAAGGCGGGGATAGCTCCTACGAGCAGTACTTC. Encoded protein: CASSLEGGDSSYEQYF.

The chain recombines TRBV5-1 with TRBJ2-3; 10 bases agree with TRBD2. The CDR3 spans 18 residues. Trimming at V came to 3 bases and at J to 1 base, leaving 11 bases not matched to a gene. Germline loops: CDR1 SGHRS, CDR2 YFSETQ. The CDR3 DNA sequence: TGCGCCAGCAGCTCGGGGGTAGGAGGACTAGCGGGCACAGATACGCAGTATTTT. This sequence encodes CASSSGVGGLAGTDTQYF. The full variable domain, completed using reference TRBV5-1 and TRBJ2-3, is KAGVTQTPRYLIKTRGQQVTLSCSPISGHRSVSWYQQTPGQGLQFLFEYFSETQRNKGNFPGRFSGRQFSNSRSEMNVSTLELGDSALYLCASSSGVGGLAGTDTQYFGPGTRLTVL.

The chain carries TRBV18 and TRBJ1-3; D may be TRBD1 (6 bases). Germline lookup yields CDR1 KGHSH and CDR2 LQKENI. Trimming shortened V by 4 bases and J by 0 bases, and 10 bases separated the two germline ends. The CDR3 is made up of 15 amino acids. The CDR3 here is CASSRGQTSGNTIYF. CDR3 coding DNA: TGTGCCAGCTCACGTGGACAGACCTCTGGAAACACCATATATTTT. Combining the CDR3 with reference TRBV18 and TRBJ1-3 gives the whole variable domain NAGVMQNPRHLVRRRGQEARLRCSPMKGHSHVYWYRQLPEEGLKFMVYLQKENIIDESGMPKERFSAEFPKEGPSILRIQQVVRGDSAAYFCASSRGQTSGNTIYFGEGSWLTVV.

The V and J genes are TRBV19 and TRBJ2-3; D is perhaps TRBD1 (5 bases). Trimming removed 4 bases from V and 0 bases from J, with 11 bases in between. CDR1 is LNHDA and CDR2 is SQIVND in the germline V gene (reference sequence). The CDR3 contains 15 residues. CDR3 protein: CASSTQDLSTDTQYF. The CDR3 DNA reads TGTGCCAGTAGTACACAGGACCTTAGCACAGATACGCAGTATTTT.

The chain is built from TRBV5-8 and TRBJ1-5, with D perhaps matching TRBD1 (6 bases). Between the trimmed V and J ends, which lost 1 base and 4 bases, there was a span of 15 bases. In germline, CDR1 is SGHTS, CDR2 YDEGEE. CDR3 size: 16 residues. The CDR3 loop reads CASSLMLGAWNQPQHF. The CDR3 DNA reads TGTGCCAGCAGCTTGATGTTGGGGGCCTGGAATCAGCCCCAGCATTTT. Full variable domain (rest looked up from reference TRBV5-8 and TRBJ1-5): EAGVTQSPTHLIKTRGQQATLRCSPISGHTSVYWYQQALGLGLQFLLWYDEGEERNRGNFPPRFSGRQFPNYSSELNVNALELEDSALYLCASSLMLGAWNQPQHFGDGTRLSIL.

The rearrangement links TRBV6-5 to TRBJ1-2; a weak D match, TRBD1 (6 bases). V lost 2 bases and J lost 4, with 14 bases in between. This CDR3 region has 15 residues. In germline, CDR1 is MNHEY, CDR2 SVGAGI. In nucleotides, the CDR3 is TGTGCCAGCAGTTACCCCACGACAGGCGGCTATGGCTACACCTTC. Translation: CASSYPTTGGYGYTF.

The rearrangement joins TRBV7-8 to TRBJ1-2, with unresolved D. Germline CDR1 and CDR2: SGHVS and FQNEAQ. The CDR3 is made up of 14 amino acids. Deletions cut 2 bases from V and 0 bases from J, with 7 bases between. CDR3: CASSLSSANYGYTF. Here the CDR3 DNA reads TGTGCCAGCAGCTTATCCAGTGCTAACTATGGCTACACCTTC. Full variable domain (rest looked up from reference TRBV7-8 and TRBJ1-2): GAGVSQSPRYKVAKRGQDVALRCDPISGHVSLFWYQQALGQGPEFLTYFQNEAQLDKSGLPSDRFFAERPEGSVSTLKIQRTQQEDSAVYLCASSLSSANYGYTFGSGTRLTVV.

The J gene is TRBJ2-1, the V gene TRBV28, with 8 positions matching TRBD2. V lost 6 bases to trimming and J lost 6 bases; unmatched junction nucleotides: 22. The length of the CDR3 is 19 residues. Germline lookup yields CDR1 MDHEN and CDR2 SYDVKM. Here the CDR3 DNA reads TGTGCCAGCAGCCCCTCCCCGGGACTAGGAGCGATCTGGGGCAATGAGCAGTTCTTC. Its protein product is CASSPSPGLGAIWGNEQFF.

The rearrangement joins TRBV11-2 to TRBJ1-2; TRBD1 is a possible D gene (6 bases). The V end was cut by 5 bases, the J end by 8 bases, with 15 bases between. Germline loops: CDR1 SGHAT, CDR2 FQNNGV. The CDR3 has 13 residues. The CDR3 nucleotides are TGTGCCAGCAGCCCAAACAGGGATTACGGCTACACCTTC. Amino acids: CASSPNRDYGYTF.

This CDR3 reads CASSSPSGLAANEQFF. CDR3 DNA sequence: TGTGCCAGCAGTTCCCCCTCGGGACTAGCGGCCAATGAGCAGTTCTTC. The V and J genes are TRBV28 and TRBJ2-1, with 11 bases lining up with TRBD2. Germline CDR1 is MDHEN and CDR2 is SYDVKM. Unmatched junction bases numbered 8, after V lost 4 bases and J lost 6 bases. The CDR3 is 16 residues long. The variable domain in full, with the rest retrieved from reference TRBV28 and TRBJ2-1, is DVKVTQSSRYLVKRTGEKVFLECVQDMDHENMFWYRQDPGLGLRLIYFSYDVKMKEKGDIPEGYSVSREKKERFSLILESASTNQTSMYLCASSSPSGLAANEQFFGPGTRLTVL.

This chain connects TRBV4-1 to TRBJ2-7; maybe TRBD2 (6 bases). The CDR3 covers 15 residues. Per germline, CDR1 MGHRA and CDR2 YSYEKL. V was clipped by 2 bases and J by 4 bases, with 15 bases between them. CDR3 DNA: TGCGCCAGCAGCCAAAACCGGGACTGGGGATACGAGCAGTACTTC. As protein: CASSQNRDWGYEQYF.

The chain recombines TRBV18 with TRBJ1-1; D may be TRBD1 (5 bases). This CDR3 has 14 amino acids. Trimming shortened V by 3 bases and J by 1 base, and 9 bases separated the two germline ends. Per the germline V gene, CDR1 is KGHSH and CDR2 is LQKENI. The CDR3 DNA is TGTGCCAGCTCACCGGGACTCCGGAACACTGAAGCTTTCTTT. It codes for CASSPGLRNTEAFF.

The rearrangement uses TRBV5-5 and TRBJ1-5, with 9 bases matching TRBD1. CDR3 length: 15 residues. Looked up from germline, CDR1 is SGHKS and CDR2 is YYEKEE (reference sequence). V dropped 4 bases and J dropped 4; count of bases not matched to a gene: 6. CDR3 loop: CASSPGTGQNQPQHF. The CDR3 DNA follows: TGTGCCAGCAGCCCCGGGACAGGGCAAAATCAGCCCCAGCATTTT.

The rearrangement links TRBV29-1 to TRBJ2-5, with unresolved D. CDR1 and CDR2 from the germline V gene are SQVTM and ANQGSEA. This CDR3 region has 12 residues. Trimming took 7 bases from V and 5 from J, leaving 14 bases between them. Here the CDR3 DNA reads TGCAGCGGCTCCGGGTCTTATGAGACCCAGTACTTC. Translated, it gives CSGSGSYETQYF.

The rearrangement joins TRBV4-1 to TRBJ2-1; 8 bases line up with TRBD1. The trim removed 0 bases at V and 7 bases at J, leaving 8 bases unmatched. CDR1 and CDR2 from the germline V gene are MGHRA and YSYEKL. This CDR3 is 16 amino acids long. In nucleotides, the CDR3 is TGCGCCAGCAGCCAAGAATCGCAGGGGGCGAAAAATGAGCAGTTCTTC. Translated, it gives CASSQESQGAKNEQFF.

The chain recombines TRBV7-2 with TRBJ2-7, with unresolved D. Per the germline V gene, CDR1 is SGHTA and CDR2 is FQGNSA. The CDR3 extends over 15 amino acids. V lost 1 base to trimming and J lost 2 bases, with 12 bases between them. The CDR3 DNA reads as TGTGCCAGCAGCTTAGTCGCGGCAGCCACCTACGAGCAGTACTTC. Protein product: CASSLVAAATYEQYF.

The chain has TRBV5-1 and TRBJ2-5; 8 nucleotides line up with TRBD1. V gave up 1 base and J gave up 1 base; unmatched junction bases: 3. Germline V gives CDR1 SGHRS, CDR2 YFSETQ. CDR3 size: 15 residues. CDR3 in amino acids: CASSLSGQAQETQYF. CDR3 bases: TGCGCCAGCAGCTTGTCGGGACAGGCCCAAGAGACCCAGTACTTC.

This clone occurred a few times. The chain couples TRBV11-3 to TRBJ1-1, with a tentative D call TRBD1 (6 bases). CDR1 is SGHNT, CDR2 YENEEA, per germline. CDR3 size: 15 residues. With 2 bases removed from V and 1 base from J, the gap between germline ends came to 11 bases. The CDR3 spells CASSLSGQGNTEAFF. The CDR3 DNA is TGTGCCAGCAGCTTATCGGGACAAGGGAACACTGAAGCTTTCTTT.

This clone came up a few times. DNA of the CDR3: TGTGCCAGCAGTTTTCGCGGGACAGGGCTCAATCAGCCCCAGCATTTT. Protein product: CASSFRGTGLNQPQHF. The chain links TRBV27 to TRBJ1-5; the match to TRBD1 covers 9 bases. Germline CDR1 reads MNHEY; CDR2 reads SMNVEV (reference sequence). The CDR3 spans 16 residues. The J segment lost 3 bases and the V segment lost 3 bases, leaving 6 bases of the junction unmatched.

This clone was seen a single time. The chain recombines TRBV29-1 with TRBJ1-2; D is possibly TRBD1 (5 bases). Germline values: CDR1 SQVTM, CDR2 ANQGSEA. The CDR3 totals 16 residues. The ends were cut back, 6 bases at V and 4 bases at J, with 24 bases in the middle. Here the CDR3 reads CSVRAGVRASSYGYTF. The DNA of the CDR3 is TGCAGCGTCCGCGCGGGGGTAAGGGCCTCCTCCTATGGCTACACCTTC.

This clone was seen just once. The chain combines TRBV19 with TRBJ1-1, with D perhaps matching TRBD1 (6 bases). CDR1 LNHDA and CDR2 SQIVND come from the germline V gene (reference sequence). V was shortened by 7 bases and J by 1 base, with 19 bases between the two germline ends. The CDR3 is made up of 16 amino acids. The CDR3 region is CASTRPAGAGNTEAFF. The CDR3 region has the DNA TGTGCCAGTACCCGGCCCGCAGGGGCGGGGAACACTGAAGCTTTCTTT. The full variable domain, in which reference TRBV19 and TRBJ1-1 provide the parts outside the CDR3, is DGGITQSPKYLFRKEGQNVTLSCEQNLNHDAMYWYRQDPGQGLRLIYYSQIVNDFQKGDIAEGYSVSREKKESFPLTVTSAQKNPTAFYLCASTRPAGAGNTEAFFGQGTRLTVV.

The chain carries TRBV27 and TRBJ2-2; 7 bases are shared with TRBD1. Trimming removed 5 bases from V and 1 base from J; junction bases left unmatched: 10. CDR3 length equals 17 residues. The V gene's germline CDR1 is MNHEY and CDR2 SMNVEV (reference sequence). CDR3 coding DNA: TGTGCCAGCAGTCCGAACAGGGGTACAAGGAACACCGGGGAGCTGTTTTTT. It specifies CASSPNRGTRNTGELFF.

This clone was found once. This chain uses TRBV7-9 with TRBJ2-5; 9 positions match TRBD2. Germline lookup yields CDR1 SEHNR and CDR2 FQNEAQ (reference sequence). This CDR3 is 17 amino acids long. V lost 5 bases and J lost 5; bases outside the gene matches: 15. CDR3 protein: CASSDRSGLAGEETQYF. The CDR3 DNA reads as TGTGCCAGCAGCGACCGCTCAGGTTTAGCGGGAGAGGAGACCCAGTACTTC.

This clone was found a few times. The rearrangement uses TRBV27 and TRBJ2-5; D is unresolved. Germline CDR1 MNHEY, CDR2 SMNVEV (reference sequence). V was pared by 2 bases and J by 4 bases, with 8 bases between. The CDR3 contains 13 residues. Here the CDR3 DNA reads TGTGCCAGCAGTTTACGAGGATTAGAGACCCAGTACTTC. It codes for CASSLRGLETQYF.